This TCR beta chain was identified during a study of blood T cell repertoires in COVID-19. Across the whole study: Sites across the United States, Italy and Spain contributed samples from acute and convalescent COVID-19. T cells, B-cell-depleted T cells, or PBMCs provided the cDNA or gDNA that served as material.

With 4 bases clipped from V and 4 bases from J, the junction kept 12 bases outside the gene matches. This CDR3 is 17 amino acids long. The germline CDR1 and CDR2 sequences are SGHRS and YFSETQ. Original analysis: Counts of nucleated cells, estimated from reference gene primer amplification, were obtained. Generated by immunoSEQ multiplex PCR, the TCRdb table keeps only in-frame clones and is missing some. That table gives V, J and clone size, and the DNA gave D and trimming. Of about 86,000 clones listed, about 85% were seen once; the top ten hold 3.4%. This TCR was sampled from a man in his fifties with acute or convalescent COVID-19. J is TRBJ2-2 and V is TRBV5-1; 8 bases agree with TRBD2. Material for sequencing was peripheral blood. The CDR3 spells CASSPRTAGVPTGELFF. CDR3 in DNA: TGCGCCAGCAGCCCCCGTACAGCGGGAGTTCCCACCGGGGAGCTGTTTTTT.